Presented here are 29 T cell receptor beta chains from one specimen sequenced in a study of cytomegalovirus exposure and HLA in healthy donors. Generated by immunoSEQ multiplex PCR, the TCRdb table keeps only in-frame clones and is missing some. The sample records about 38,000 clones, over 85% being singletons. Sequencing used PBMCs. These receptors all come from a man in his late teens or twenties in good health and CMV-seronegative.

The chain links TRBV30 to TRBJ1-1, with D maybe TRBD1 (5 bases). Trimming cost V 5 bases and J 0 bases, with 19 bases left between them. Germline V CDR1 and CDR2: GTSNPN, SVGIG (reference sequence). There are 16 residues in the CDR3. The CDR3 region is CAWGKTGVNMNTEAFF. The CDR3 region has the DNA TGTGCCTGGGGTAAAACAGGAGTAAACATGAACACTGAAGCTTTCTTT. The full variable domain, rest sourced from reference TRBV30 and TRBJ1-1, is SQTIHQWPATLVQPVGSPLSLECTVEGTSNPNLYWYRQAAGRGLQLLFYSVGIGQISSEVPQNLSASRPQDRQFILSSKKLLLSDSGFYLCAWGKTGVNMNTEAFFGQGTRLTVV.

The chain links TRBV28 to TRBJ1-2, with D hard to call. The CDR3 has 14 amino acids. The germline CDR1 and CDR2 sequences are MDHEN and SYDVKM. V lost 2 bases to trimming and J lost 8 bases, with 15 bases between them. The CDR3: CASSLGVLRWGYTF. The CDR3 DNA reads TGTGCCAGCAGTTTAGGAGTGCTGAGGTGGGGCTACACCTTC.

V is TRBV6-6 and J is TRBJ2-1, with 8 bases fitting TRBD1. Germline V gives CDR1 MNHNY, CDR2 SVGAGI (reference sequence). The CDR3 sequence is 12 residues long. J gave up 8 bases and V 6 bases, and 3 bases lay outside the gene matches. The CDR3 nucleotides are TGTGCCAGCAGAGGACAGGGTGATGAGCAGTTCTTC. It translates to CASRGQGDEQFF.

The chain uses TRBV27 and TRBJ2-1; 9 bases match TRBD2. Germline lookup yields CDR1 MNHEY and CDR2 SMNVEV (reference sequence). The CDR3 length is 14 residues. Trimming removed 7 bases from V and 9 bases from J; junction bases left unmatched: 10. This chain's CDR3 is CASTVAGGPFEQFF. The DNA of the CDR3 is TGTGCCAGCACCGTTGCGGGGGGGCCCTTTGAGCAGTTCTTC.

This clone was recorded once. The chain carries TRBV28 and TRBJ2-7, with a possible D match to TRBD1 (6 bases). Trimming left V 1 base short and J 4 bases short, with 14 bases between. This CDR3 has 15 residues. Germline loops: CDR1 MDHEN, CDR2 SYDVKM. CDR3 region: CASSLLSGQGYEQYF. The CDR3 DNA sequence: TGTGCCAGCAGTTTATTGTCAGGCCAGGGGTACGAGCAGTACTTC.

This rearrangement joins TRBV6-5 to TRBJ1-4; possibly TRBD1 for D (6 bases). With 2 bases removed from V and 6 bases from J, the gap between germline ends came to 10 bases. The CDR3 is made up of 14 amino acids. CDR1 is MNHEY, CDR2 SVGAGI, per germline. CDR3: CASSYRGAHEKLFF. Here the CDR3 DNA reads TGTGCCAGCAGTTACCGGGGGGCGCATGAAAAACTGTTTTTT.

This clone was counted a single time. This chain connects TRBV30 to TRBJ1-4, with 8 bases fitting TRBD1. V trimming: 4 bases; J trimming: 8 bases; junction bases outside the gene matches: 3. CDR1 is GTSNPN and CDR2 is SVGIG in the germline V gene (reference sequence). This CDR3 comprises 12 residues. CDR3 loop: CAWTDRAEKLFF. The CDR3 DNA follows: TGTGCCTGGACGGACAGGGCAGAAAAACTGTTTTTT.

The V gene is TRBV6-5, the J gene TRBJ2-2, with D possibly being TRBD2 (5 bases). V lost 2 bases to trimming and J lost 5 bases, with 6 bases between them. Germline values: CDR1 MNHEY, CDR2 SVGAGI. The CDR3 length is 13 residues. CDR3 in DNA: TGTGCCAGCAGTTACAGGGAGACCGGGGAGCTGTTTTTT. Translating gives CASSYRETGELFF.

V is TRBV12-5 and J is TRBJ1-2; no reliable D call. The CDR3 consists of 13 residues. V dropped 6 bases and J dropped 2 bases, with 10 bases sitting between them. Germline CDR1 is LGHNT and CDR2 is FRNRAP. CDR3 sequence: CASGYTENYGYTF. CDR3 sequence (DNA): TGTGCTAGTGGCTATACTGAGAACTATGGCTACACCTTC.

This chain uses TRBV27 with TRBJ2-5; 12 bases map to TRBD2. CDR3 length: 15 residues. The ends lost 3 bases at V and 7 bases at J; junction bases unmatched: 6. The germline V gene encodes CDR1 MNHEY and CDR2 SMNVEV (reference sequence). CDR3 sequence: CASSFGLAGGGTQYF. Here the CDR3 DNA reads TGTGCCAGCAGTTTCGGGCTAGCGGGAGGGGGGACCCAGTACTTC.

The chain couples TRBV28 to TRBJ1-2, with unresolved D. CDR1 MDHEN and CDR2 SYDVKM come from the germline V gene. The CDR3 is 14 amino acids. V dropped 3 bases and J dropped 2 bases, with 10 bases sitting between them. CDR3 in amino acids: CASSLGAVNYGYTF. The CDR3 DNA follows: TGTGCCAGCAGTTTGGGTGCGGTAAACTATGGCTACACCTTC.

The chain uses TRBV28 and TRBJ2-5; 7 bases map to TRBD1. Unmatched junction bases numbered 7, after V lost 3 bases and J lost 3 bases. The CDR3 is made up of 15 amino acids. The V gene's germline CDR1 is MDHEN and CDR2 SYDVKM. CDR3 residues: CASSLGTAYKETQYF. The CDR3 coding sequence is TGTGCCAGCAGTTTGGGGACAGCATACAAAGAGACCCAGTACTTC.

The chain is built from TRBV29-1 and TRBJ2-7; TRBD2 aligns across 13 bases. The CDR3 consists of 16 residues. Unmatched junction bases numbered 7, after V lost 3 bases and J lost 2 bases. Germline-derived CDR1 and CDR2 are SQVTM and ANQGSEA. This CDR3 reads CSVEGTSGTYTYEQYF. CDR3 in DNA: TGCAGCGTTGAGGGGACTAGCGGGACCTATACCTACGAGCAGTACTTC.

The chain recombines TRBV5-1 with TRBJ2-1, with unresolved D. Germline lookup yields CDR1 SGHRS and CDR2 YFSETQ. Trimming took 1 base from V and 6 from J, leaving 8 bases between them. The CDR3 consists of 13 residues. CDR3: CASSLIGSNEQFF. Written as DNA, the CDR3 is TGCGCCAGCAGCTTGATTGGTAGCAATGAGCAGTTCTTC.

This chain links TRBV12-1 with TRBJ1-4; the table assigns TRBD1, which was not confirmed against the DNA. TRBV12-1 is shown as a pseudogene. The CDR3 totals 15 residues. The CDR3 DNA follows: TGTGCCAGCACCAAGGCCGGGGACAGGGAGTCGAACTGTTTTTTT. This translates into CASTKAGDRESNCFF.

The gene calls are TRBV5-1 and TRBJ2-1, with 13 nucleotides matching TRBD2. The CDR3 spans 18 residues. Germline assignment: CDR1 SGHRS and CDR2 YFSETQ. V dropped 0 bases and J dropped 1; count of bases not matched to a gene: 4. CDR3 nucleotide sequence: TGCGCCAGCAGCTTGGGTGGACTAGCGGGAGATTCCTACAATGAGCAGTTCTTC. It is translated as CASSLGGLAGDSYNEQFF. Complete variable domain (other parts from reference TRBV5-1 and TRBJ2-1): KAGVTQTPRYLIKTRGQQVTLSCSPISGHRSVSWYQQTPGQGLQFLFEYFSETQRNKGNFPGRFSGRQFSNSRSEMNVSTLELGDSALYLCASSLGGLAGDSYNEQFFGPGTRLTVL.

The chain has TRBV5-1 and TRBJ2-5; 7 bases fit TRBD2. The CDR3 runs 15 residues. CDR1 and CDR2 (germline): SGHRS, YFSETQ. Trimming cost V 3 bases and J 2 bases; bases outside gene matches: 7. The CDR3 nucleotides are TGCGCCAGCAGCTCGGCGGGAGTAGTTCAAGAGACCCAGTACTTC. It is translated as CASSSAGVVQETQYF.

The chain couples TRBV19 to TRBJ2-3; TRBD2 agrees at 7 bases. With V trimmed by 4 bases and J by 4 bases, 5 bases remained unmatched. The V gene's germline CDR1 is LNHDA and CDR2 SQIVND (reference sequence). The CDR3 is 14 amino acids. The CDR3 spells CASSNTGRADTQYF. For the CDR3, the DNA is TGTGCCAGTAGTAATACGGGGAGGGCAGATACGCAGTATTTT.

The count of this clone is one. The chain joins TRBV6-5 to TRBJ1-6; D unclear. V was cut by 2 bases and J by 7 bases, with 15 bases left in between. The CDR3 runs to 16 residues. Germline V gene lookup returns CDR1 MNHEY and CDR2 SVGAGI. The CDR3 sequence: CASSYTLGEGNSPLHF. CDR3 nucleotide sequence: TGTGCCAGCAGTTACACCCTCGGGGAGGGCAATTCACCCCTCCACTTT.

The sample holds a few counts of this clone. The chain carries TRBV7-9 and TRBJ1-1; TRBD1 might be the D (6 bases). The germline V gene has CDR1 SEHNR and CDR2 FQNEAQ (reference sequence). Trimming shortened V by 1 base and J by 0 bases, and 9 bases separated the two germline ends. The CDR3 has 15 amino acids. CDR3 amino acids: CASSLVQGMNTEAFF. CDR3 DNA sequence: TGTGCCAGCAGCTTAGTACAGGGAATGAACACTGAAGCTTTCTTT.

The rearrangement links TRBV10-3 to TRBJ2-7, with D possibly being TRBD2 (5 bases). Germline CDR1 reads ENHRY; CDR2 reads SYGVKD. V dropped 6 bases and J dropped 6 bases, with 18 bases sitting between them. The CDR3 is 14 residues long. The CDR3 nucleotides are TGTGCCATCAGCCCCACGAGGGAAGGCCCCGAGCAGTACTTC. Its translation: CAISPTREGPEQYF.

The chain is built from TRBV2 and TRBJ1-3; unclear D gene. CDR1 and CDR2 (germline): SNHLY, FYNNEI. The CDR3 covers 13 residues. Trimming removed 4 bases from V and 0 bases from J, with 4 bases in between. The CDR3 DNA is TGTGCCAGCAGTGGGCCCTCTGGAAACACCATATATTTT. Protein: CASSGPSGNTIYF.

The chain couples TRBV27 to TRBJ1-3; D remains ambiguous. CDR3 length: 14 residues. Trimming stripped 3 bases from V and 2 bases from J, with 8 bases between. Germline V gene lookup returns CDR1 MNHEY and CDR2 SMNVEV (reference sequence). In DNA, the CDR3 is TGTGCCAGCAGTTTCGGTGGAGCTGGAAACACCATATATTTT. Protein sequence: CASSFGGAGNTIYF.

The chain combines TRBV15 with TRBJ2-1; 8 bases line up with TRBD2. Germline CDR1 LNHNV, CDR2 YYDKDF (reference sequence). The CDR3 consists of 14 residues. V shed 5 bases, J shed 8 bases, and the junction held 8 bases outside the gene matches. CDR3 sequence: CATSGGLAGYEQFF. CDR3 nucleotides: TGTGCCACCAGCGGAGGACTAGCTGGCTATGAGCAGTTCTTC. Drawing the rest from reference TRBV15 and TRBJ2-1, the complete variable domain is DAMVIQNPRYQVTQFGKPVTLSCSQTLNHNVMYWYQQKSSQAPKLLFHYYDKDFNNEADTPDNFQSRRPNTSFCFLDIRSPGLGDTAMYLCATSGGLAGYEQFFGPGTRLTVL.

The CDR3 region has the DNA TGCAGCGTTAGACTGGTAGGGGGCTACGAGCAGTACTTC. Translating gives CSVRLVGGYEQYF. The chain has TRBV29-1 and TRBJ2-7; TRBD1 is a possible D gene (6 bases). V gave up 5 bases and J gave up 3 bases, with 14 bases separating them. This CDR3 contains 13 residues. Germline loops: CDR1 SQVTM, CDR2 ANQGSEA.

The CDR3 spells CASSLRRGARDTQYF. The DNA of the CDR3 is TGTGCCAGCAGCTTACGGCGGGGGGCCAGGGATACGCAGTATTTT. This chain uses TRBV11-1 with TRBJ2-3, with TRBD2 matching 8 bases. V lost 2 bases and J lost 6; bases outside the gene matches: 7. CDR1 is SGHAT, CDR2 FQDESV, per germline (reference sequence). The CDR3 spans 15 residues. Filled out from reference TRBV11-1 and TRBJ2-3, the complete variable domain reads EAEVAQSPRYKITEKSQAVAFWCDPISGHATLYWYRQILGQGPELLVQFQDESVVDDSQLPKDRFSAERLKGVDSTLKIQPAELGDSAMYLCASSLRRGARDTQYFGPGTRLTVL.

The chain is built from TRBV5-4 and TRBJ2-6, with 11 bases lining up with TRBD1. After removal of 7 bases from V and 0 bases from J, the junction contained 3 bases not matched to a gene. The CDR3 contains 16 residues. Germline loops: CDR1 SGHNT, CDR2 YYREEE (reference sequence). In DNA, the CDR3 is TGTGCCAGCCGGACAGGGGGCGCCTCTGGGGCCAACGTCCTGACTTTC. Amino acid sequence: CASRTGGASGANVLTF.

This clone was seen only once. The chain couples TRBV4-1 to TRBJ1-2, with a weak D call TRBD1 (6 bases). Germline V CDR1 and CDR2: MGHRA, YSYEKL. There are 17 residues in the CDR3. The V end was cut by 1 base, the J end by 3 bases, with 18 bases between. The CDR3 sequence: CASSQGALSGVDYGYTF. CDR3 in DNA: TGCGCCAGCAGCCAAGGGGCCCTTTCAGGGGTTGACTATGGCTACACCTTC.

The V and J genes are TRBV10-2 and TRBJ1-5; tentative D call: TRBD1 (6 bases). CDR1 WSHSY and CDR2 SAAADI come from the germline V gene. V dropped 5 bases and J dropped 2 bases, with 13 bases sitting between them. The CDR3 totals 15 residues. The CDR3 region is CASSPQGEGNQPQHF. CDR3 DNA sequence: TGCGCCAGCAGTCCACAGGGTGAGGGCAATCAGCCCCAGCATTTT.